The rows below give T cell receptor beta chains drawn from one sample of a study of shared clonotypes between healthy human individuals. Data came from immunoSEQ multiplex PCR; TCRdb stores just in-frame clones and leaves some out. Of roughly 2 million clones in the sample, approximately 94% were seen once. Sequences were obtained from naive CD4+ T cells sorted from blood. These receptors originate from a young man in good health. Both conserved end residues are part of each CDR3.

len: 16
v_gene: TRBV2
CDR3aa: CASSEARTGYGNVLTF

len: 15
v_gene: TRBV19
CDR3aa: CASSTQGTPKETQYF

len: 13
v_gene: TRBV30
CDR3aa: CAAQKREDTEAFF

len: 14
v_gene: TRBV10-3
CDR3aa: CAISSRGGTDTQYF

len: 15
v_gene: TRBV5-1
CDR3aa: CASSLDGFSNQPQHF

len: 13
v_gene: TRBV4-1
CDR3aa: CASSQFAGETQYF

len: 16
v_gene: TRBV7-9
CDR3aa: CASSLGQGTTNSPLHF

len: 16
v_gene: TRBV19
CDR3aa: CASHTWGTGGNTEAFF

len: 19
v_gene: TRBV10-1
CDR3aa: CASSDFDGTGECSNQPQHF

len: 14
v_gene: TRBV28
CDR3aa: CASSKDRAITEAFF

len: 14
v_gene: TRBV9
CDR3aa: CASSPRMSTDTQYF

len: 18
v_gene: TRBV10-3
CDR3aa: CAISATTSETTNTGELFF

len: 15
v_gene: TRBV7-9
CDR3aa: CASSPRSDGRETQYF

len: 16
v_gene: TRBV9
CDR3aa: CASSVGAGGPYNEQFF

len: 12
v_gene: TRBV14
CDR3aa: CASSILGAKLFF

len: 14
v_gene: TRBV9
CDR3aa: CASGSGGPVGELFF

len: 13
v_gene: TRBV29-1
CDR3aa: CSVVDYSPYEQYF

len: 15
v_gene: TRBV5-1
CDR3aa: CASSTTGNSGNTIYF

len: 14
v_gene: TRBV27
CDR3aa: CASSYDRLNSPLHF

len: 14
v_gene: TRBV5-4
CDR3aa: CASSSYRGTYEQYF

len: 16
v_gene: TRBV5-1
CDR3aa: CASSLVTQGSAYEQYF

len: 15
v_gene: TRBV2
CDR3aa: CASSEGGVAKNIQYF

len: 14
v_gene: TRBV7-2
CDR3aa: CASSPRQTNTEAFF

len: 13
v_gene: TRBV27
CDR3aa: CASSLYENSPLHF

len: 16
v_gene: TRBV1
CDR3aa: CTSSQEVASGNHEQYF

len: 14
v_gene: TRBV5-1
CDR3aa: CASSPLQGNTEAFF

len: 15
v_gene: TRBV7-9
CDR3aa: CASSSTGRGTDTQYF

len: 15
v_gene: TRBV18
CDR3aa: CASSPRAGFTDTQYF

len: 15
v_gene: TRBV5-6
CDR3aa: CASSLDGGNTGELFF

len: 14
v_gene: TRBV2
CDR3aa: CASSEATGSSEAFF

len: 13
v_gene: TRBV11-3
CDR3aa: CASSLAWDGEQFF

len: 15
v_gene: TRBV2
CDR3aa: CASSERQGNNSPLHF

len: 15
v_gene: TRBV18
CDR3aa: CASSRIRGISYEAFF

len: 12
v_gene: TRBV19
CDR3aa: CASGGQGPQGYF

len: 14
v_gene: TRBV5-8
CDR3aa: CASSVGTGRETQYF

len: 16
v_gene: TRBV7-6
CDR3aa: CASSQTSGKNTGELFF

len: 14
v_gene: TRBV27
CDR3aa: CASGTASRQETQYF

len: 15
v_gene: TRBV30
CDR3aa: CAWSHPSGGLDTQYF